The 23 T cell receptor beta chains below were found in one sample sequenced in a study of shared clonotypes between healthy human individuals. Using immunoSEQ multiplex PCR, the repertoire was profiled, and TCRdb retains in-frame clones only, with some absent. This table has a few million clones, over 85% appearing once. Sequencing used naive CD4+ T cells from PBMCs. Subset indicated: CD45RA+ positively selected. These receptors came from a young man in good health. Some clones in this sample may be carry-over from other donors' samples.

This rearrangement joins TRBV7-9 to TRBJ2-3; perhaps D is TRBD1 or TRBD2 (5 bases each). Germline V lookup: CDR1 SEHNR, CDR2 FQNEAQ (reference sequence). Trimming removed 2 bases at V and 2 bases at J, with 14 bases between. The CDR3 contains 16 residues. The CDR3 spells CASSLQPGPHTDTQYF. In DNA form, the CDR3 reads TGTGCCAGCAGCTTACAACCGGGACCCCACACAGATACGCAGTATTTT.

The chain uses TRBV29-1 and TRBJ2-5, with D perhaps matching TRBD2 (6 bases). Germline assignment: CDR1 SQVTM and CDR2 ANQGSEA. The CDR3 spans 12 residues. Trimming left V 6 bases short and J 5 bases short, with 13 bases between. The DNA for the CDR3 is TGCAGCGTGGGACCTGGAGGGGAGACCCAGTACTTC. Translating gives CSVGPGGETQYF.

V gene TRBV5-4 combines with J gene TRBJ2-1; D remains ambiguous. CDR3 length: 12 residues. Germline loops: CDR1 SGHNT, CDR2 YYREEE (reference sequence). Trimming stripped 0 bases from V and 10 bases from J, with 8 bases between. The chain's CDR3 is CASSLAGMEQFF. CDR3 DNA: TGTGCCAGCAGCTTGGCAGGTATGGAGCAGTTCTTC.

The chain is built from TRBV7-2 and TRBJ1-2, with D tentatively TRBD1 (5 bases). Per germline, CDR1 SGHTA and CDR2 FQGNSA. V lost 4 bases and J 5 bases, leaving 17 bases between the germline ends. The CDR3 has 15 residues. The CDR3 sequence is CASSSRQGVGYGYTF. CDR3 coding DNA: TGTGCCAGCAGCTCACGCCAGGGAGTAGGGTATGGCTACACCTTC.

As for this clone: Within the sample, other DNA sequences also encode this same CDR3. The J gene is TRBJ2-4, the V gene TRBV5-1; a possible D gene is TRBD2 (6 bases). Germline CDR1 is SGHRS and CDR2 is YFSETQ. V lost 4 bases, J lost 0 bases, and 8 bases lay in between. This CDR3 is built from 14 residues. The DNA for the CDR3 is TGCGCCAGCAGCCCGGGACTAGCCAAAAACATTCAGTACTTC. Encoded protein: CASSPGLAKNIQYF.

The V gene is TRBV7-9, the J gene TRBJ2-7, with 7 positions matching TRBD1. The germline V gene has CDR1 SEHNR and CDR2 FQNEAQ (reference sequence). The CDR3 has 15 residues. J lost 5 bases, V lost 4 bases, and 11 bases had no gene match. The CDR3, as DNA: TGTGCCAGCAGCTCACAGGGGCAACTAGGGAACGAGCAGTACTTC. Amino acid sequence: CASSSQGQLGNEQYF. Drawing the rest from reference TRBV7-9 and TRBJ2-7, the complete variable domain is DTGVSQNPRHKITKRGQNVTFRCDPISEHNRLYWYRQTLGQGPEFLTYFQNEAQLEKSRLLSDRFSAERPKGSFSTLEIQRTEQGDSAMYLCASSSQGQLGNEQYFGPGTRLTVT.

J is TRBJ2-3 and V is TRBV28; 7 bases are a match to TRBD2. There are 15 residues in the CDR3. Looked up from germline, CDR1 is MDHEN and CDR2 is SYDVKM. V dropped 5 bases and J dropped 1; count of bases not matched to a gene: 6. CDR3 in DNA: TGTGCCAGCAGTCTCAGCGGGATAGGCACAGATACGCAGTATTTT. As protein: CASSLSGIGTDTQYF.

The DNA of the CDR3 is TGCAGCGTTGATCTACAGGTAGGAACTGAAGCTTTCTTT. Protein product: CSVDLQVGTEAFF. The J gene is TRBJ1-1, the V gene TRBV29-1, with D maybe TRBD1 (5 bases). The CDR3 is 13 amino acids. With 3 bases removed from V and 5 bases from J, the gap between germline ends came to 13 bases. Looked up from germline, CDR1 is SQVTM and CDR2 is ANQGSEA.

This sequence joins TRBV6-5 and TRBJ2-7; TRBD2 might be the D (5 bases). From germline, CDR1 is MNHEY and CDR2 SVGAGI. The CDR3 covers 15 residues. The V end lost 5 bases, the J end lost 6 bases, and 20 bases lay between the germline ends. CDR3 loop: CASSRHTGESGEQYF. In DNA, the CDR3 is TGTGCCAGCAGTCGCCACACCGGGGAATCTGGCGAGCAGTACTTC.

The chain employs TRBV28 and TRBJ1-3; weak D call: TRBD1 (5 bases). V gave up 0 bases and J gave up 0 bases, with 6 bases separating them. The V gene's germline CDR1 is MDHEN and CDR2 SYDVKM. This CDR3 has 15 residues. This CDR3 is CASSLWGDSGNTIYF. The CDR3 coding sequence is TGTGCCAGCAGTTTATGGGGGGACTCTGGAAACACCATATATTTT.

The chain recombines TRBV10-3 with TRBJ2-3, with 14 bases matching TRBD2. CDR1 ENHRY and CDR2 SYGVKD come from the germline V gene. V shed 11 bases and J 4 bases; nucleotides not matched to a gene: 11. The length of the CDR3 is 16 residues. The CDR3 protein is CASGTSGSIGPDTQYF. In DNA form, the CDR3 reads TGTGCCTCCGGGACTAGCGGGAGTATAGGGCCAGATACGCAGTATTTT.

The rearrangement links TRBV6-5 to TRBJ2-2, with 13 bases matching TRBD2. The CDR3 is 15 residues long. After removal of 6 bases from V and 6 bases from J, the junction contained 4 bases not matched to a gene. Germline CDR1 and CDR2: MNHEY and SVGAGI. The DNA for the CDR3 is TGTGCCAGCAGCCGGACTAGCGGGAGTGCCGGGGAGCTGTTTTTT. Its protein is CASSRTSGSAGELFF.

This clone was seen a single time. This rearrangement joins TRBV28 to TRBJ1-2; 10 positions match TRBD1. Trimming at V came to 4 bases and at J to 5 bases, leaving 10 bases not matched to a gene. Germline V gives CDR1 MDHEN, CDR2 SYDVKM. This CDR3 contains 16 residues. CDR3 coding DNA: TGTGCCAGCAGTTCCGGGACAGGGGATAGGATATATGGCTACACCTTC. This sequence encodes CASSSGTGDRIYGYTF.

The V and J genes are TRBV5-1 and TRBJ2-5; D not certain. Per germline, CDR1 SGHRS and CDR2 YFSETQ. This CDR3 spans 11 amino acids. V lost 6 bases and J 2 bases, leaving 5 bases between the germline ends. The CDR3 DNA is TGCGCCAGCAACCAGCAAGAGACCCAGTACTTC. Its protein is CASNQQETQYF.

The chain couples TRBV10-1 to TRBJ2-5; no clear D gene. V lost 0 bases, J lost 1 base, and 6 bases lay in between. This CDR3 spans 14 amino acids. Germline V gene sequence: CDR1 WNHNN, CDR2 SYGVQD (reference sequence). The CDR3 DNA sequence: TGCGCCAGCAGTGAGTCGAACAGCCAAGAGACCCAGTACTTC. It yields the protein CASSESNSQETQYF.

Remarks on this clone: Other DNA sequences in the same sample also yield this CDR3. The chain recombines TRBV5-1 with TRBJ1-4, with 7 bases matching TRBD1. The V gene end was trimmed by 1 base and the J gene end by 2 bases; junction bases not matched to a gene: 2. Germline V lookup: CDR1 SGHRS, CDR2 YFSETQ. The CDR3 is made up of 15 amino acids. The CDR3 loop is CASSLTGATNEKLFF. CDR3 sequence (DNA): TGCGCCAGCAGCTTGACAGGGGCGACTAATGAAAAACTGTTTTTT.

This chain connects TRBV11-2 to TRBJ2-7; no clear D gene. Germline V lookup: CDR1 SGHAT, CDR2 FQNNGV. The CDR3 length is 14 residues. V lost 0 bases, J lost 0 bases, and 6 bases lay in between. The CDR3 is CASSLETLSYEQYF. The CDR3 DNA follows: TGTGCCAGCAGCTTAGAGACCCTCTCCTACGAGCAGTACTTC.

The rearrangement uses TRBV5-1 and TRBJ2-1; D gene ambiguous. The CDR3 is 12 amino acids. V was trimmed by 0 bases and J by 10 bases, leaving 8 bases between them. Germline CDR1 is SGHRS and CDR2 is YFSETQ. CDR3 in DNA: TGCGCCAGCAGCTTGGACCTAACCGAGCAGTTCTTC. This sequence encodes CASSLDLTEQFF.

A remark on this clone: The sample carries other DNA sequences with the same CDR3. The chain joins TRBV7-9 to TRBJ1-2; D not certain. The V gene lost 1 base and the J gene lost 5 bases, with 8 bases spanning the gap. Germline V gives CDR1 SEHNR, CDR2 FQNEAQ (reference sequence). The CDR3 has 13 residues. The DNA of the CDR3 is TGTGCCAGCAGCTTAGGAGAGGGATATGGCTACACCTTC. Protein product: CASSLGEGYGYTF.

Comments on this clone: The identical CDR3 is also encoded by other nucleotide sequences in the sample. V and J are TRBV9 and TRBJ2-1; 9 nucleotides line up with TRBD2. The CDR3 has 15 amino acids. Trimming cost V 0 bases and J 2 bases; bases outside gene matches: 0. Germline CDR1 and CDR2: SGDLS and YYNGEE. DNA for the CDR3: TGTGCCAGCAGCGTAGCTAGCGGGACCTACAATGAGCAGTTCTTC. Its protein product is CASSVASGTYNEQFF.

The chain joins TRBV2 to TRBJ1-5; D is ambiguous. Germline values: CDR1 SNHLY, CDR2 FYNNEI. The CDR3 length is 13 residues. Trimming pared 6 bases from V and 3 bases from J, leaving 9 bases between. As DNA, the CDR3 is TGTGCCAGCAGCTCGGACCTCAATCAGCCCCAGCATTTT. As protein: CASSSDLNQPQHF.

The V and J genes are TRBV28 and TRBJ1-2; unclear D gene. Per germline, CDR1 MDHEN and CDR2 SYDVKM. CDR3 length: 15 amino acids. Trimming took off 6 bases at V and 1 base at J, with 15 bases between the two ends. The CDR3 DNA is TGTGCCAGCAGCAGCCGGGCCTCCCGTAACTATGGCTACACCTTC. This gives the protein CASSSRASRNYGYTF.

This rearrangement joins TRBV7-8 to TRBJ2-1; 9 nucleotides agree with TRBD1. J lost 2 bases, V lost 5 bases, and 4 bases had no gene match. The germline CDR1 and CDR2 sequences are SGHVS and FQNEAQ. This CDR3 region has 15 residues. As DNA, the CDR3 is TGTGCCAGCAGCCCCGGGACAGGGACCTACAATGAGCAGTTCTTC. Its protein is CASSPGTGTYNEQFF. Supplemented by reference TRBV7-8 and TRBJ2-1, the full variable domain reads GAGVSQSPRYKVAKRGQDVALRCDPISGHVSLFWYQQALGQGPEFLTYFQNEAQLDKSGLPSDRFFAERPEGSVSTLKIQRTQQEDSAVYLCASSPGTGTYNEQFFGPGTRLTVL.